This TCR beta chain was sequenced for a study of T cell changes during pregnancy in multiple sclerosis. Profiled with immunoSEQ multiplex PCR; TCRdb holds only in-frame clones, not every one. The sample carries some 100,000 clones, approximately 90% recorded once. This specimen consisted of peripheral blood, obtained in the second trimester of pregnancy. This clonotype originated in a female donor with multiple sclerosis, enrolled in a pregnancy study.

The CDR3 is CASSLRGSPGNTIYF. CDR3 nucleotide sequence: TGTGCCAGCAGCTTGAGGGGGAGTCCTGGAAACACCATATATTTT. The V call is TRBV5-5, the J call TRBJ1-3; tentative D call: TRBD1 (6 bases). Per germline, CDR1 SGHKS and CDR2 YYEKEE (reference sequence). Trimming pared 1 base from V and 2 bases from J, leaving 10 bases between. The CDR3 consists of 15 residues.